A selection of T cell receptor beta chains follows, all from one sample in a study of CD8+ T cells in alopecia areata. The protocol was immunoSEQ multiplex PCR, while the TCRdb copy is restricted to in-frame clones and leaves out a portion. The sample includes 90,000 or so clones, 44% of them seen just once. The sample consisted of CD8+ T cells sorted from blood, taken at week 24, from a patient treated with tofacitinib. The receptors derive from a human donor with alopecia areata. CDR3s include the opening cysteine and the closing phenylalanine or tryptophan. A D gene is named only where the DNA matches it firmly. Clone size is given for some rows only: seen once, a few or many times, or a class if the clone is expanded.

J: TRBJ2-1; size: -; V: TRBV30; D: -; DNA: TGTGCCTGGAGTGAAGGCCACCTGAATGAGCAGTTCTTC; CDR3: CAWSEGHLNEQFF
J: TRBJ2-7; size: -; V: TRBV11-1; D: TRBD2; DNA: TGTGCCAGCAGCTTAGTTGCTAGCGGAAGCTACGAGCAGTACTTC; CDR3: CASSLVASGSYEQYF
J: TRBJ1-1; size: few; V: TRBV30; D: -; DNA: TGTGCCTGGATCCTTATCCCTGAAGCTTTCTTT; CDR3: CAWILIPEAFF
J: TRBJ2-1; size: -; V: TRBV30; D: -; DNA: TGTGCCTGGAGTGTAGGGGACAATGAGCAGTTCTTC; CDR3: CAWSVGDNEQFF
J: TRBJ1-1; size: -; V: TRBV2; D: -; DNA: TGTGCCAGCACTCAATTGAGAGCTTTCTTT; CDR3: CASTQLRAFF
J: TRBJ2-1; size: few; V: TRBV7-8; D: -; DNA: TGTGCCAGCAGCCCACGACAGACCATTTACAATGAGCAGTTCTTC; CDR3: CASSPRQTIYNEQFF
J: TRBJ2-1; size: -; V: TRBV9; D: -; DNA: TGTGCCAGCAGCGTTTCGGGTAGCTCCTACAATGAGCAGTTCTTC; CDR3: CASSVSGSSYNEQFF
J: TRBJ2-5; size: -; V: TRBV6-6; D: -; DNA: TGTGCCAGCTGGGCGGGGACCTACCAAGAGACCCAGTACTTC; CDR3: CASWAGTYQETQYF
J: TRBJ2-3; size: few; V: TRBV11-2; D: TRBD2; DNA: TGTGCCAGCAGCCCCCGGGCGGGAGGGGCAGATACGCAGTATTTT; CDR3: CASSPRAGGADTQYF
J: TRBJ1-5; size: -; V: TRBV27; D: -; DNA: TGTGCCAGCAGTATCCGGGGTCCTAATCAGCCCCAGCATTTT; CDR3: CASSIRGPNQPQHF
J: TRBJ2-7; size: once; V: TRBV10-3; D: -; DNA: TGTGCCACCGAAGGTTACGGGACCTACGAGCAGTACTTC; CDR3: CATEGYGTYEQYF
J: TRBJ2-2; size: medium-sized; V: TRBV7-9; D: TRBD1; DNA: TGTGCCAGCAGCTTAGAGGGGACAGGGATCAACACCGGGGAGCTGTTTTTT; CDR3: CASSLEGTGINTGELFF